This TCR beta chain was sequenced for a study of Ad26.COV2.S vaccination and SARS-CoV-2 variants. Produced via immunoSEQ multiplex PCR; TCRdb's table is partial and in-frame only. The table has roughly 400,000 clones, 70% to 90% seen once. Worth noting for this clone: What it recognizes is unknown.

The germline V gene has CDR1 MDHEN and CDR2 SYDVKM. The CDR3 spans 15 residues. V trimming: 2 bases; J trimming: 0 bases; junction bases outside the gene matches: 4. Treatment denoted: some 20 received Ad26.COV2.S at low or high dose, single or two shots; a few received placebo; per-sample allocation not given. Sampling occurred on day 63 after the first vaccine or placebo injection. Its platform was an Ad26 vector, and its expressed antigen was Wuhan-strain SARS-CoV-2 spike. Whole-study findings and limits: Among vaccine recipients, spike-specific TCR breadth exceeded that of placebo recipients. Total T cell responses may have been underestimated by the TCR breadth and depth analyses.

The chain couples TRBV28 to TRBJ2-7, with 7 bases aligning to TRBD1. The receptor's source is a person aged 18-65 years who received the Ad26.COV2.S COVID-19 vaccine or a placebo. This material consisted of peripheral blood, taken in a trial of Ad26.COV2.S vaccine versus placebo. CDR3 DNA sequence: TGTGCCAGCAGTTTAGAGCGGACAGGCTCCTACGAGCAGTACTTC. Protein sequence: CASSLERTGSYEQYF.